The 32 T cell receptor beta chains in this list originate from one sample, sequenced in a study of T cells in tuberculosis. Stated time point: new active TB diagnosis, blood taken before or within 7 days of starting treatment. The method was immunoSEQ multiplex PCR; TCRdb's version includes in-frame clones alone and lacks a portion of them. The sample has roughly 34,000 clones, 87% seen once. The input for sequencing was PBMCs, taken at tuberculosis diagnosis. These receptor sequences come from an adult with tuberculosis.

The chain employs TRBV18 and TRBJ1-6, with 7 bases identical to TRBD1. The CDR3 length is 13 residues. Germline V lookup: CDR1 KGHSH, CDR2 LQKENI. After removal of 3 bases from V and 10 bases from J, the junction contained 3 bases not matched to a gene. In DNA form, the CDR3 reads TGTGCCAGCTCACCCGGGACAGACTCACCCCTCCACTTT. Its translation: CASSPGTDSPLHF.

This clone was seen only a few times. This chain connects TRBV4-3 to TRBJ1-1; TRBD1 aligns across 7 bases. This CDR3 is 14 amino acids long. V gave up 1 base and J gave up 4 bases; unmatched junction bases: 3. Germline CDR1 and CDR2: LGHNA and YSLEER. CDR3 sequence (DNA): TGCGCCAGCAGCCAAGTGACAGGGTCCACTGAAGCTTTCTTT. The encoded protein is CASSQVTGSTEAFF.

This clone occurred a few times. The rearrangement uses TRBV11-2 and TRBJ2-1; D not certain. Trimming stripped 3 bases from V and 8 bases from J, with 5 bases between. Germline V gene data show CDR1 as SGHAT and CDR2 as FQNNGV. The CDR3 runs to 11 residues. The CDR3 coding sequence is TGTGCCAGCAGCTTTTTAGATGAGCAGTTCTTC. Amino acids: CASSFLDEQFF.

The chain links TRBV15 to TRBJ1-5; no firm D call. CDR3 size: 15 residues. The V and J ends lost 1 base and 6 bases respectively, with 13 bases between them. Germline CDR1 and CDR2: LNHNV and YYDKDF (reference sequence). The CDR3 nucleotides are TGTGCCACCAGCAGAGGCAACAGTGGGAGTCAGCCCCAGCATTTT. It is translated as CATSRGNSGSQPQHF.

The V call is TRBV2, the J call TRBJ2-6; no clear D. CDR3 length: 14 amino acids. The germline CDR1 and CDR2 sequences are SNHLY and FYNNEI. The V end lost 10 bases, the J end lost 2 bases, and 12 bases lay between the germline ends. The CDR3 sequence: CANNPAAGANVLTF. The CDR3 region has the DNA TGTGCCAACAACCCTGCCGCTGGGGCCAACGTCCTGACTTTC.

The chain recombines TRBV4-1 with TRBJ2-1; D is perhaps TRBD2 (6 bases). This CDR3 is 16 amino acids long. Per the germline V gene, CDR1 is MGHRA and CDR2 is YSYEKL. V lost 0 bases, J lost 6 bases, and 15 bases lay in between. CDR3 nucleotide sequence: TGCGCCAGCAGCCAAGATTTCGGGGGAGTCGGCAATGAGCAGTTCTTC. This translates into CASSQDFGGVGNEQFF.

The rearrangement uses TRBV10-3 and TRBJ2-7; 7 bases map to TRBD2. Germline V CDR1 and CDR2: ENHRY, SYGVKD. Unmatched junction bases numbered 7, after V lost 0 bases and J lost 8 bases. CDR3 length: 14 amino acids. CDR3 in amino acids: CAISESRGEGKQYF. CDR3 nucleotide sequence: TGTGCCATCAGTGAGTCGAGAGGGGAGGGTAAGCAGTACTTC.

The chain is built from TRBV10-2 and TRBJ1-2; 9 bases agree with TRBD1. Germline loops: CDR1 WSHSY, CDR2 SAAADI. The CDR3 has 13 residues. The J segment lost 8 bases and the V segment lost 6 bases, leaving 7 bases of the junction unmatched. CDR3 DNA sequence: TGCGCCAGCAGGGCCGGACAGGGGTACGGCTACACCTTC. Its translation: CASRAGQGYGYTF.

The chain employs TRBV4-2 and TRBJ1-3; weak D call: TRBD1 (6 bases). Trimming took 4 bases from V and 2 from J, leaving 15 bases between them. CDR1 LGHNA and CDR2 YNFKEQ come from the germline V gene. The CDR3 consists of 16 residues. As DNA, the CDR3 is TGTGCCAGCAGCCTCCAGACGGGGGGCCCTGGAAACACCATATATTTT. This translates into CASSLQTGGPGNTIYF.

The chain has TRBV10-1 and TRBJ2-3, with D unclear. From germline, CDR1 is WNHNN and CDR2 SYGVQD (reference sequence). The V end lost 4 bases, the J end lost 2 bases, and 10 bases lay between the germline ends. This CDR3 is built from 14 residues. The CDR3 DNA follows: TGCGCCAGCAGTGGAGCCACTTACACAGATACGCAGTATTTT. It yields the protein CASSGATYTDTQYF.

The rearrangement joins TRBV28 to TRBJ1-1; 7 nucleotides line up with TRBD1. V was pared by 6 bases and J by 1 base, with 8 bases of the junction left unmatched. In germline, CDR1 is MDHEN, CDR2 SYDVKM. CDR3 length: 15 residues. The DNA for the CDR3 is TGTGCCAGCAGCTCCATAGGGGACAGGAACACTGAAGCTTTCTTT. Translation gives CASSSIGDRNTEAFF.

The rearrangement joins TRBV5-1 to TRBJ1-1, with 10 positions matching TRBD1. Germline CDR1 and CDR2: SGHRS and YFSETQ. The CDR3 has 15 residues. Trimming took 4 bases from V and 2 from J; bases not matched to a gene: 5. As DNA, the CDR3 is TGCGCCAGCAGCCCAGGGACAGGGGCAAACACTGAAGCTTTCTTT. Translated, it gives CASSPGTGANTEAFF.

The CDR3 DNA reads TGTGCCAGCTCACCACGGGGGCGAGATACTGAAGCTTTCTTT. It codes for CASSPRGRDTEAFF. The V call is TRBV18, the J call TRBJ1-1; D may be TRBD1 (6 bases). V lost 1 base and J lost 5, with 11 bases in between. Germline assignment: CDR1 KGHSH and CDR2 LQKENI. This CDR3 is built from 14 residues. Full variable domain (missing parts from reference TRBV18 and TRBJ1-1): NAGVMQNPRHLVRRRGQEARLRCSPMKGHSHVYWYRQLPEEGLKFMVYLQKENIIDESGMPKERFSAEFPKEGPSILRIQQVVRGDSAAYFCASSPRGRDTEAFFGQGTRLTVV.

The chain is built from TRBV6-5 and TRBJ1-1, with TRBD1 identical over 11 bases. This CDR3 spans 14 amino acids. With 5 bases clipped from V and 3 bases from J, the junction kept 2 bases outside the gene matches. Germline assignment: CDR1 MNHEY and CDR2 SVGAGI. CDR3 sequence: CASSRGQGDTEAFF. CDR3 DNA: TGTGCCAGCAGTAGGGGACAGGGGGACACTGAAGCTTTCTTT.

This chain links TRBV7-6 with TRBJ1-1, with D unresolved. Germline CDR1 SGHVS, CDR2 FNYEAQ. The CDR3 runs 14 residues. Between the trimmed V and J ends, which lost 1 base and 0 bases, there was a span of 6 bases. The CDR3 DNA sequence: TGTGCCAGCAGCTTAGGGTCGGTGAACACTGAAGCTTTCTTT. This gives the protein CASSLGSVNTEAFF.

The CDR3 DNA reads as TGTGCCAGCAGCTCCTACGACAGGCGGTTTTGGGGCTACACCTTC. Its protein is CASSSYDRRFWGYTF. The chain links TRBV11-2 to TRBJ1-2; D perhaps matches TRBD1 (6 bases). This CDR3 is built from 15 residues. The V gene lost 4 bases and the J gene lost 8 bases, with 20 bases spanning the gap. The V gene's germline CDR1 is SGHAT and CDR2 FQNNGV.

J is TRBJ1-5 and V is TRBV6-1; TRBD1 matches at 7 bases. J gave up 4 bases and V 7 bases, and 1 base lay outside the gene matches. Germline CDR1 reads MNHNS; CDR2 reads SASEGT. This CDR3 comprises 12 residues. CDR3 sequence (DNA): TGTGCCAGCACAGGGGGAAATCAGCCCCAGCATTTT. Residues: CASTGGNQPQHF.

This sequence joins TRBV7-3 and TRBJ2-3; 7 bases map to TRBD2. The germline V gene has CDR1 SGHTA and CDR2 FQGTGA. The length of the CDR3 is 14 residues. V lost 3 bases and J lost 4; bases outside the gene matches: 4. CDR3 residues: CASSFGGRSDTQYF. The CDR3 DNA is TGTGCCAGCAGCTTCGGCGGGAGATCAGATACGCAGTATTTT.

This chain joins TRBV5-1 and TRBJ1-3; D is unclear. CDR1 and CDR2 from the germline V gene are SGHRS and YFSETQ. Trimming left V 1 base short and J 0 bases short, with 8 bases between. This CDR3 has 15 amino acids. DNA for the CDR3: TGCGCCAGCAGCTTGTTGGGGAGCTCTGGAAACACCATATATTTT. This gives the protein CASSLLGSSGNTIYF.

The chain employs TRBV7-9 and TRBJ2-7; maybe TRBD1 (7 bases). V was shortened by 4 bases and J by 12 bases, with 16 bases between the two germline ends. The germline V gene encodes CDR1 SEHNR and CDR2 FQNEAQ (reference sequence). This CDR3 spans 12 amino acids. The CDR3 protein is CASSSEGGTAYF. The DNA for the CDR3 is TGTGCCAGCAGCTCAGAGGGCGGGACAGCGTACTTC.

The rearrangement joins TRBV28 to TRBJ2-2; 7 bases fit TRBD1. The V and J ends lost 6 bases and 6 bases, in that order; junction bases with no gene match: 10. There are 15 residues in the CDR3. Germline CDR1 reads MDHEN; CDR2 reads SYDVKM. CDR3 sequence: CASSRDSGSAGELFF. The DNA of the CDR3 is TGTGCCAGCAGCCGGGACAGTGGTTCAGCCGGGGAGCTGTTTTTT.

The chain links TRBV28 to TRBJ1-1; 9 bases align to TRBD1. Germline loops: CDR1 MDHEN, CDR2 SYDVKM. V was clipped by 8 bases and J by 3 bases; unmatched bases: 10. The CDR3 covers 15 residues. CDR3 coding DNA: TGTGCCAGCGGATTGACAGGGGGACCCGACACTGAAGCTTTCTTT. Its translation is CASGLTGGPDTEAFF.

This rearrangement joins TRBV29-1 to TRBJ2-7; 9 bases match TRBD1. Germline CDR1 reads SQVTM; CDR2 reads ANQGSEA. V dropped 4 bases and J dropped 1; count of bases not matched to a gene: 5. The CDR3 is made up of 14 amino acids. This CDR3 is CSVAGQGISYEQYF. The CDR3 coding sequence is TGCAGCGTTGCTGGACAGGGGATATCCTACGAGCAGTACTTC.

This chain links TRBV7-8 with TRBJ1-2; TRBD1 matches at 9 bases. The CDR3 extends over 17 amino acids. Germline trimming cut 5 bases from V and 5 bases from J; bases unmatched to any gene: 15. Germline V gives CDR1 SGHVS, CDR2 FQNEAQ. The chain's CDR3 is CASSKRMSGTGRYGYTF. In nucleotides, the CDR3 is TGTGCCAGCAGCAAACGGATGAGCGGGACAGGGCGATATGGCTACACCTTC.

This sequence joins TRBV4-3 and TRBJ2-1; the match to TRBD2 covers 9 bases. CDR3 length: 14 residues. The ends lost 1 base at V and 5 bases at J; junction bases unmatched: 0. CDR1 LGHNA and CDR2 YSLEER come from the germline V gene. This CDR3 is CASSQGLADNEQFF. CDR3 bases: TGCGCCAGCAGCCAAGGACTAGCGGACAATGAGCAGTTCTTC.

The rearrangement joins TRBV27 to TRBJ1-2; a possible D gene is TRBD1 (6 bases). The CDR3 runs to 13 residues. The ends were cut back, 5 bases at V and 4 bases at J, with 11 bases in the middle. Germline CDR1 MNHEY, CDR2 SMNVEV (reference sequence). DNA of the CDR3: TGTGCCAGCAGTCATGGACAGCCCTATGGCTACACCTTC. This sequence encodes CASSHGQPYGYTF.

The chain couples TRBV10-3 to TRBJ2-7; maybe TRBD1 (6 bases). The length of the CDR3 is 13 residues. Deletions cut 4 bases from V and 4 bases from J, with 11 bases between. Germline values: CDR1 ENHRY, CDR2 SYGVKD. The CDR3 protein is CAISGGLGYEQYF. CDR3 sequence (DNA): TGTGCCATCAGTGGGGGGCTCGGGTACGAGCAGTACTTC.

This clone was detected only once. V is TRBV27 and J is TRBJ2-5; tentatively, D is TRBD1 (5 bases). The ends were cut back, 0 bases at V and 2 bases at J, with 10 bases in the middle. CDR1 is MNHEY, CDR2 SMNVEV, per germline (reference sequence). The CDR3 runs 15 residues. The CDR3 loop is CASSLSRTPQETQYF. The CDR3 DNA sequence: TGTGCCAGCAGTTTATCCCGGACACCTCAAGAGACCCAGTACTTC.

This chain connects TRBV4-3 to TRBJ1-2; 8 bases are shared with TRBD1. The CDR3 extends over 14 amino acids. J gave up 2 bases and V 5 bases, and 4 bases lay outside the gene matches. Germline V gene data show CDR1 as LGHNA and CDR2 as YSLEER. The CDR3 DNA is TGCGCCAGCAGCTCCGGACAGGGCAACTATGGCTACACCTTC. As protein: CASSSGQGNYGYTF.

The rearrangement joins TRBV4-3 to TRBJ2-1, with a weak D call TRBD1 (6 bases). CDR1 and CDR2 (germline): LGHNA, YSLEER. The CDR3 consists of 15 residues. The V end was cut by 0 bases, the J end by 4 bases, with 10 bases between. CDR3 region: CASSQDRDTYNEQFF. The CDR3 region has the DNA TGCGCCAGCAGCCAAGATCGGGACACTTACAATGAGCAGTTCTTC.

This chain joins TRBV18 and TRBJ1-2; TRBD1 matches at 8 bases. V lost 3 bases to trimming and J lost 4 bases; unmatched junction nucleotides: 4. The CDR3 is made up of 14 amino acids. The germline gives CDR1 KGHSH, CDR2 LQKENI. The CDR3 nucleotides read TGTGCCAGCTCACCTACGGGACAGGTCTATGGCTACACCTTC. It encodes CASSPTGQVYGYTF.

The chain joins TRBV9 to TRBJ2-7, with a possible D match to TRBD2 (6 bases). Trimming cost V 0 bases and J 7 bases, with 11 bases left between them. CDR1 is SGDLS, CDR2 YYNGEE, per germline. CDR3 length: 13 residues. As DNA, the CDR3 is TGTGCCAGCAGCGTAGAGGCGAGCGGGGAGCAGTACTTC. As protein: CASSVEASGEQYF.